This T cell receptor (beta chain) was sequenced in a study of OX40 agonist ivuxolimab in advanced cancers. This table comes from immunoSEQ multiplex PCR, and its TCRdb copy is limited to in-frame clones, with some not included. Among just under 65,000 clones listed, roughly nine tenths were seen once. Deletions cut 2 bases from V and 7 bases from J, with 13 bases between. Germline CDR1 and CDR2: SGHKS and YYEKEE (reference sequence). CDR3 length equals 14 residues. This rearrangement joins TRBV5-5 to TRBJ1-5, with D possibly matching TRBD1 (5 bases). The specimen comprised CD4+ or CD8+ T cells sorted from blood, sampled in a trial of the OX40 agonist ivuxolimab. This TCR was recovered from an adult with an advanced solid tumor such as melanoma, head and neck, liver or kidney cancer. The CDR3 coding sequence is TGTGCCAGCAGCTTCGGGACCCCTTGGCAGCCCCAGCATTTT. This gives the protein CASSFGTPWQPQHF.